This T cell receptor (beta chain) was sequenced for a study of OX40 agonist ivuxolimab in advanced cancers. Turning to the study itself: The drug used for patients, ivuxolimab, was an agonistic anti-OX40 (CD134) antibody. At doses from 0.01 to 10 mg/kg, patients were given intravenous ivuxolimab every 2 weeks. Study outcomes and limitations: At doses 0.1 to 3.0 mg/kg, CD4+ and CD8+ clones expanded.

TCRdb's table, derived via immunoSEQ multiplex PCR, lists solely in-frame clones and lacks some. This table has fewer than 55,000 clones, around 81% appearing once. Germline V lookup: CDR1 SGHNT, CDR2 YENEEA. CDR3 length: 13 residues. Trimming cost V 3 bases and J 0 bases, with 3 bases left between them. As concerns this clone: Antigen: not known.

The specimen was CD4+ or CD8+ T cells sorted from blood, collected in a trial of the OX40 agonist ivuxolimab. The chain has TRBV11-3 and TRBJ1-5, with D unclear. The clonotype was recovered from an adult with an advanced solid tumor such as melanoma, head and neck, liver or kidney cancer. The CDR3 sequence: CASSFDSNQPQHF. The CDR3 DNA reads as TGTGCCAGCAGCTTCGATAGCAATCAGCCCCAGCATTTT.